Listed below are T cell receptor beta chains from one sample, sequenced in a study of shared clonotypes between healthy human individuals. The table came from immunoSEQ multiplex PCR; TCRdb's copy has only in-frame clones and leaves some out. The sample contains a few million clones, 85% to 95% of which appear only once. Source material: naive CD4+ T cells sorted from blood. The receptors come from a man aged 18 to 30 in good health. Each CDR3 is given without its conserved first and last residue.

j_call: TRBJ2-7
v_call: TRBV5-1
cdr3_aa: ASSLQTAPYEQY

j_call: TRBJ2-7
v_call: TRBV7-9
cdr3_aa: ASSFIAGGTSYEQY

j_call: TRBJ2-5
v_call: TRBV19
cdr3_aa: ASKTRFSGETQY

j_call: TRBJ2-5
v_call: TRBV5-1
cdr3_aa: ASSSRATSETQY

j_call: TRBJ1-4
v_call: TRBV11-2
cdr3_aa: ASSLVGGPVEKLF

j_call: TRBJ2-3
v_call: TRBV7-2
cdr3_aa: ASSLASAISTDTQY

j_call: TRBJ2-7
v_call: TRBV30
cdr3_aa: AWSVGTGRSGQY

j_call: TRBJ1-5
v_call: TRBV7-9
cdr3_aa: ASSSRDRNQPQH

j_call: TRBJ2-7
v_call: TRBV11-2
cdr3_aa: ASSSGPGEQY

j_call: TRBJ2-5
v_call: TRBV6-5
cdr3_aa: ASSYIHRQETQY

j_call: TRBJ1-4
v_call: TRBV9
cdr3_aa: ASSVGGRTANEKLF

j_call: TRBJ2-5
v_call: TRBV11-1
cdr3_aa: ASSPRRGGETQY

j_call: TRBJ2-5
v_call: TRBV10-3
cdr3_aa: AISEPREGRETQY

j_call: TRBJ2-3
v_call: TRBV7-2
cdr3_aa: ASSSRWGTDTQY

j_call: TRBJ2-4
v_call: TRBV30
cdr3_aa: AWSGASGNIQY

j_call: TRBJ2-7
v_call: TRBV6-5
cdr3_aa: ASSWQGNLYEQY

j_call: TRBJ2-5
v_call: TRBV4-3
cdr3_aa: ASSQDKRLQETQY

j_call: TRBJ1-1
v_call: TRBV28
cdr3_aa: ASGMNTEAF

j_call: TRBJ1-1
v_call: TRBV11-2
cdr3_aa: ASSFPGEKAEAF

j_call: TRBJ1-6
v_call: TRBV5-1
cdr3_aa: ASSLLDGNSPLH

j_call: TRBJ1-1
v_call: TRBV6-1
cdr3_aa: ASRRTGNTEAF

j_call: TRBJ2-7
v_call: TRBV7-2
cdr3_aa: ASSLLGTTYEQY